Shown below are 19 T cell receptor beta chains from a single sample sequenced in a study of blood T cell repertoires in COVID-19. Assay: immunoSEQ multiplex PCR; the TCRdb copy retains only in-frame clones and omits some. This sample yields 250,000 or so clones, of which around 90% are seen a single time; about 2.1% belongs to the top ten. Specimen: peripheral blood. The receptors originated from an older woman with COVID-19, enrolled during active disease.

The chain couples TRBV4-3 to TRBJ2-3, with 11 positions matching TRBD2. The CDR3 contains 16 residues. The ends lost 0 bases at V and 2 bases at J; junction bases unmatched: 1. Germline V lookup: CDR1 LGHNA, CDR2 YSLEER. The CDR3 bases are TGCGCCAGCAGCCAAGAACTAGCGGGGGTCACAGATACGCAGTATTTT. It is translated as CASSQELAGVTDTQYF.

This clone appeared a single time. The V and J genes are TRBV7-9 and TRBJ1-2, with D possibly being TRBD1 (5 bases). CDR1 SEHNR and CDR2 FQNEAQ come from the germline V gene (reference sequence). There are 16 residues in the CDR3. The V gene lost 3 bases and the J gene lost 6 bases, with 20 bases spanning the gap. The CDR3 loop is CASSLGSNDGRDGYTF. The DNA for the CDR3 is TGTGCCAGCAGCTTGGGATCTAACGATGGCAGGGATGGCTACACCTTC.

The genes are TRBV7-9 and TRBJ1-2; 8 bases are shared with TRBD1. The CDR3 runs 13 residues. Germline loops: CDR1 SEHNR, CDR2 FQNEAQ (reference sequence). J gave up 4 bases and V 5 bases, and 3 bases lay outside the gene matches. The CDR3 DNA is TGTGCCAGCAGCCGACAGGGGCCCTATGGCTACACCTTC. This sequence encodes CASSRQGPYGYTF. Variable domain in full (rest from reference TRBV7-9 and TRBJ1-2): DTGVSQNPRHKITKRGQNVTFRCDPISEHNRLYWYRQTLGQGPEFLTYFQNEAQLEKSRLLSDRFSAERPKGSFSTLEIQRTEQGDSAMYLCASSRQGPYGYTFGSGTRLTVV.

The chain has TRBV2 and TRBJ2-7, with D unclear. The CDR3 totals 14 residues. Germline CDR1 SNHLY, CDR2 FYNNEI. With 8 bases removed from V and 2 bases from J, the gap between germline ends came to 16 bases. CDR3 sequence (DNA): TGTGCCAGCTATGCTTCTGGTACTACCTACGAGCAGTACTTC. Its translation: CASYASGTTYEQYF.

This sequence joins TRBV19 and TRBJ1-1; TRBD1 agrees at 12 bases. Germline-derived CDR1 and CDR2 are LNHDA and SQIVND (reference sequence). With 5 bases clipped from V and 4 bases from J, the junction kept 8 bases outside the gene matches. This CDR3 is built from 16 residues. The CDR3, as DNA: TGTGCCAGTAGTTCTGGGACAGGGGGCAAAAGCACTGAAGCTTTCTTT. Residues: CASSSGTGGKSTEAFF.

V and J are TRBV7-9 and TRBJ2-1; 7 bases agree with TRBD1. This CDR3 contains 17 residues. The V and J ends lost 3 bases and 0 bases, in that order; junction bases with no gene match: 8. Looked up from germline, CDR1 is SEHNR and CDR2 is FQNEAQ (reference sequence). The CDR3, as DNA: TGTGCCAGCAGCTTTACAGGGGATCCTAGCTCCTACAATGAGCAGTTCTTC. It encodes CASSFTGDPSSYNEQFF.

J is TRBJ1-1 and V is TRBV20-1; D is unresolved. This CDR3 has 11 amino acids. The germline gives CDR1 DFQATT, CDR2 SNEGSKA (reference sequence). Between the trimmed V and J ends, which lost 4 bases and 4 bases, there was a span of 7 bases. The CDR3: CSATGSTEAFF. CDR3 nucleotides: TGCAGTGCTACGGGATCCACTGAAGCTTTCTTT.

V gene TRBV6-6 combines with J gene TRBJ1-6; 8 bases are a match to TRBD1. J lost 8 bases, V lost 0 bases, and 0 bases had no gene match. Per germline, CDR1 MNHNY and CDR2 SVGAGI (reference sequence). The CDR3 sequence is 14 residues long. CDR3 sequence (DNA): TGTGCCAGCAGTTACTCGGACAGGGATTCACCCCTCCACTTT. This encodes CASSYSDRDSPLHF.

This chain joins TRBV5-1 and TRBJ2-5, with a tentative D call TRBD1 (5 bases). V dropped 7 bases and J dropped 1 base, with 11 bases sitting between them. Germline assignment: CDR1 SGHRS and CDR2 YFSETQ. CDR3 size: 13 residues. As DNA, the CDR3 is TGCGCCAGCCGACTGACAGTCCAAGAGACCCAGTACTTC. It is translated as CASRLTVQETQYF.

The gene calls are TRBV19 and TRBJ1-2, with 8 bases matching TRBD1. The CDR3 loop spans 16 amino acids. The junction had 8 bases not matched to a gene; V was cut back by 0 bases and J by 5 bases. Germline V gene sequence: CDR1 LNHDA, CDR2 SQIVND (reference sequence). For the CDR3, the DNA is TGTGCCAGTAGTATAGATCCCCGGACAGGGAATTATGGCTACACCTTC. Protein product: CASSIDPRTGNYGYTF.

The rearrangement links TRBV19 to TRBJ1-1, with a possible D match to TRBD1 (6 bases). Germline loops: CDR1 LNHDA, CDR2 SQIVND (reference sequence). This CDR3 contains 13 residues. V was clipped by 5 bases and J by 3 bases, with 10 bases between them. The CDR3 here is CASSGYRDTEAFF. Written as DNA, the CDR3 is TGTGCCAGTAGTGGGTACAGGGACACTGAAGCTTTCTTT.

This sequence joins TRBV6-6 and TRBJ2-7, with 10 bases identical to TRBD2. Germline lookup yields CDR1 MNHNY and CDR2 SVGAGI (reference sequence). The CDR3 has 17 amino acids. J gave up 0 bases and V 6 bases, and 11 bases lay outside the gene matches. CDR3 loop: CASSRRASGGRSYEQYF. DNA for the CDR3: TGTGCCAGCAGCCGAAGGGCTAGCGGGGGCCGCTCCTACGAGCAGTACTTC.

The chain recombines TRBV3-1 (or the pseudogene TRBV3-2) with TRBJ1-1, with 7 bases aligning to TRBD1. Germline CDR1 reads LGHDT; CDR2 reads YNNKEL (reference sequence). After removal of 4 bases from V and 5 bases from J, the junction contained 7 bases not matched to a gene. This CDR3 is 14 amino acids long. The CDR3 coding sequence is TGTGCCAGCAGCCCGCGACAGGGAGTGACTGAAGCTTTCTTT. It yields the protein CASSPRQGVTEAFF.

The chain employs TRBV7-8 and TRBJ1-2; D perhaps matches TRBD1 (5 bases). The CDR3 runs to 15 residues. CDR1 is SGHVS, CDR2 FQNEAQ, per germline. The V gene lost 1 base and the J gene lost 0 bases, with 9 bases spanning the gap. CDR3 bases: TGTGCCAGCAGCTTAGGCAGGGCCACTAACTATGGCTACACCTTC. Translated, it gives CASSLGRATNYGYTF.

The rearrangement uses TRBV12-3 or TRBV12-4 and TRBJ1-1; D possibly corresponds to TRBD1 (5 bases). Trimming stripped 6 bases from V and 0 bases from J, with 8 bases between. The CDR3 has 13 residues. CDR3 bases: TGTGCCAGCAGGCTGACAGTGAACACTGAAGCTTTCTTT. It codes for CASRLTVNTEAFF.

Regarding this clone: Different DNA sequences within this sample yield the same CDR3. The chain is built from TRBV4-2 and TRBJ2-2, with D tentatively TRBD2 (6 bases). Trimming removed 1 base from V and 6 bases from J, with 9 bases in between. Germline V gives CDR1 LGHNA, CDR2 YNFKEQ. The length of the CDR3 is 14 residues. The CDR3 DNA sequence: TGTGCCAGCAGCCAAGTGACTAGTTCCGGGGAGCTGTTTTTT. It codes for CASSQVTSSGELFF.

The chain has TRBV3-1 (or the pseudogene TRBV3-2) and TRBJ2-1, with TRBD2 matching 14 bases. The trim removed 4 bases at V and 9 bases at J, leaving 5 bases unmatched. CDR1 and CDR2 (germline): LGHDT, YNNKEL (reference sequence). The CDR3 totals 15 residues. The CDR3 region is CASSPRLAGGPEQFF. In DNA, the CDR3 is TGTGCCAGCAGCCCTCGACTAGCGGGGGGGCCTGAGCAGTTCTTC.

This chain connects TRBV7-9 to TRBJ2-7; no reliable D call. The CDR3 loop spans 14 amino acids. Deletions cut 3 bases from V and 1 base from J, with 10 bases between. The germline gives CDR1 SEHNR, CDR2 FQNEAQ (reference sequence). The CDR3 region has the DNA TGTGCCAGCAGCTTTCTCGGCGGATCCTACGAGCAGTACTTC. It translates to CASSFLGGSYEQYF.

The chain couples TRBV4-3 to TRBJ1-1; D is undetermined. V lost 0 bases and J lost 7, with 15 bases in between. CDR1 and CDR2 from the germline V gene are LGHNA and YSLEER. The CDR3 runs 15 residues. CDR3: CASSQDEGGWNEAFF. The DNA for the CDR3 is TGCGCCAGCAGCCAAGATGAGGGAGGGTGGAATGAAGCTTTCTTT.